This TCR beta chain was sequenced in a study of identical twins. Per germline, CDR1 DFQATT and CDR2 SNEGSKA (reference sequence). Between the trimmed V and J ends, which lost 0 bases and 4 bases, there was a span of 19 bases. The CDR3 totals 17 residues. TCRdb reanalysed the 5' RACE reads using MiXCR and keeps one entry per CDR3 protein. The sample yields 400,000 to 550,000 distinct CDR3 sequences, 20% to 25% seen once. Everyone who gave samples was a healthy Caucasian. These sequences were also reported in another study, on T cells expressing NK-cell markers. That source notes: There were seven HCMV-seropositive donors and one seronegative donor among the eight sequenced.

Sequenced material: CD4+ T cells sorted from blood. This chain uses TRBV20-1 with TRBJ2-1, with a possible D match to TRBD2 (5 bases). The sequence was obtained from a woman aged 18-35 years in good health. The CDR3: CSARDKWSQRSYNEQFF. In DNA form, the CDR3 reads TGCAGTGCTAGAGATAAATGGTCCCAGCGGAGTTACAATGAGCAGTTCTTC.